Each of the 30 T cell receptor beta chains below was sequenced from the same sample in a study of brain T cells in children with intractable seizures. This table comes from immunoSEQ multiplex PCR, and its TCRdb copy is limited to in-frame clones, with some not included. This sample carries 50,000 to 80,000 clones, approximately 94% of them seen once, and the ten largest clones take 0.38%. The sequencing here drew on peripheral blood, taken at surgery. These receptor sequences come from a boy younger than two with focal cortical dysplasia and intractable seizures.

The chain has TRBV7-9 and TRBJ2-3; 8 nucleotides align to TRBD2. In germline, CDR1 is SEHNR, CDR2 FQNEAQ (reference sequence). The CDR3 totals 15 residues. V was clipped by 5 bases and J by 3 bases; unmatched bases: 7. CDR3 DNA sequence: TGTGCCAGCAGCGACACAGGGACTAGGACAGATACGCAGTATTTT. Protein: CASSDTGTRTDTQYF.

This clone was recorded once. The gene calls are TRBV6-2 or TRBV6-3 and TRBJ2-1; D gene uncertain. Trimming shortened V by 5 bases and J by 7 bases, and 15 bases separated the two germline ends. This CDR3 contains 14 residues. The V gene's germline CDR1 is MNHEY and CDR2 SVGEGT. CDR3: CASSDDPRQNEQFF. The CDR3 bases are TGTGCCAGCAGTGACGACCCCCGGCAAAATGAGCAGTTCTTC.

A remark on this clone: One end of the junction fails to match germline, which may point to a read error. The chain employs TRBV3-1 (or the pseudogene TRBV3-2) and TRBJ2-5; TRBD1 matches at 9 bases. The CDR3 extends over 13 amino acids. CDR1 is LGHDT, CDR2 YNNKEL, per germline (reference sequence). CDR3 region: CAGRTGASETQYF. The CDR3, as DNA: TGTGCCGGCAGGACAGGGGCCTCAGAGACCCAGTACTTC.

This chain links TRBV27 with TRBJ2-7; D uncertain. V was trimmed by 0 bases and J by 7 bases, leaving 22 bases between them. Germline V CDR1 and CDR2: MNHEY, SMNVEV (reference sequence). The CDR3 sequence is 17 residues long. CDR3 bases: TGTGCCAGCAGTTTATCTCGTCAGGTCGGTATTTTTGGGGAGCAGTACTTC. Protein: CASSLSRQVGIFGEQYF.

The CDR3, as DNA: TGTGCCAGCAGTTCATGGACAGGCTTCACCTACGAGCAGTACTTC. Protein: CASSSWTGFTYEQYF. J is TRBJ2-7 and V is TRBV28; 7 bases map to TRBD1. V was clipped by 4 bases and J by 2 bases; unmatched bases: 8. The CDR3 runs 15 residues. CDR1 MDHEN and CDR2 SYDVKM come from the germline V gene.

The rearrangement joins TRBV2 to TRBJ2-3, with 9 bases lining up with TRBD1. The CDR3 has 16 residues. The ends lost 5 bases at V and 3 bases at J; junction bases unmatched: 9. CDR1 and CDR2 from the germline V gene are SNHLY and FYNNEI. The DNA for the CDR3 is TGTGCCAGCAGTAGCGCAGGGACAGGGTGGACAGATACGCAGTATTTT. Its translation is CASSSAGTGWTDTQYF. Using reference TRBV2 and TRBJ2-3 for the parts outside the CDR3, the full variable domain is EPEVTQTPSHQVTQMGQEVILRCVPISNHLYFYWYRQILGQKVEFLVSFYNNEISEKSEIFDDQFSVERPDGSNFTLKIRSTKLEDSAMYFCASSSAGTGWTDTQYFGPGTRLTVL.

V gene TRBV29-1 combines with J gene TRBJ2-3; D remains ambiguous. CDR1 is SQVTM and CDR2 is ANQGSEA in the germline V gene. The CDR3 runs 10 residues. With 8 bases removed from V and 2 bases from J, the gap between germline ends came to 5 bases. The CDR3, as DNA: TGCAGCCCCGTCACAGATACGCAGTATTTT. It codes for CSPVTDTQYF.

V and J are TRBV18 and TRBJ1-5; D call uncertain. The length of the CDR3 is 15 residues. Germline V gene data show CDR1 as KGHSH and CDR2 as LQKENI. Deletions cut 1 base from V and 0 bases from J, with 7 bases between. CDR3 in amino acids: CASSPQGYSNQPQHF. The DNA of the CDR3 is TGTGCCAGCTCACCACAGGGATATAGCAATCAGCCCCAGCATTTT.

The chain links TRBV6-2 or TRBV6-3 to TRBJ2-1; D remains ambiguous. CDR3 length: 19 amino acids. Germline V gene lookup returns CDR1 MNHEY and CDR2 SVGEGT. The V and J ends lost 5 bases and 7 bases respectively, with 30 bases between them. In DNA, the CDR3 is TGTGCCAGCAGTCACCCGACTCTAAGGTGGCCGAGGTCGTTTAATGAGCAGTTCTTC. Its translation is CASSHPTLRWPRSFNEQFF.

Notes on this clone: The sample contains more than one DNA sequence encoding this CDR3. J is TRBJ2-7 and V is TRBV27; D unclear. This CDR3 is 12 amino acids long. Trimming took off 5 bases at V and 3 bases at J, with 8 bases between the two ends. CDR1 MNHEY and CDR2 SMNVEV come from the germline V gene (reference sequence). This CDR3 reads CASSPLGYEQYF. As DNA, the CDR3 is TGTGCCAGCAGTCCTTTAGGCTACGAGCAGTACTTC.

The chain recombines TRBV27 with TRBJ2-7, with D unclear. Germline CDR1 reads MNHEY; CDR2 reads SMNVEV (reference sequence). CDR3 length equals 14 residues. V was shortened by 4 bases and J by 2 bases, with 12 bases between the two germline ends. The CDR3: CASSSFRFAYEQYF. For the CDR3, the DNA is TGTGCCAGCAGTTCTTTTAGATTCGCCTACGAGCAGTACTTC.

The rearrangement uses TRBV6-2 or TRBV6-3 and TRBJ2-1; D is unresolved. Germline loops: CDR1 MNHEY, CDR2 SVGEGT. The V end lost 5 bases, the J end lost 7 bases, and 24 bases lay between the germline ends. The CDR3 is made up of 17 amino acids. The CDR3 coding sequence is TGTGCCAGCAGTACGCTCAGGTTCCCCCCCGGTGTGAATGAGCAGTTCTTC. It encodes CASSTLRFPPGVNEQFF.

The V call is TRBV6-1, the J call TRBJ2-7; D gene unclear. Germline CDR1 MNHNS, CDR2 SASEGT. The CDR3 is made up of 14 amino acids. The ends were cut back, 2 bases at V and 1 base at J, with 9 bases in the middle. In DNA, the CDR3 is TGTGCCAGCAGTGAATTGCAGGAATCCTACGAGCAGTACTTC. It is translated as CASSELQESYEQYF.

This chain connects TRBV18 to TRBJ1-3, with D hard to call. Trimming removed 5 bases at V and 0 bases at J, with 11 bases between. The CDR3 length is 15 residues. Looked up from germline, CDR1 is KGHSH and CDR2 is LQKENI. This CDR3 is CASSSGPSSGNTIYF. Written as DNA, the CDR3 is TGTGCCAGCTCATCGGGCCCAAGCTCTGGAAACACCATATATTTT.

The V and J genes are TRBV19 and TRBJ1-6; tentatively, D is TRBD1 (5 bases). From germline, CDR1 is LNHDA and CDR2 SQIVND (reference sequence). This CDR3 comprises 16 residues. Between the trimmed V and J ends, which lost 5 bases and 7 bases, there was a span of 18 bases. The CDR3 here is CASSVPTGTVNSPLHF. The CDR3 DNA reads as TGTGCCAGTAGTGTCCCCACCGGGACTGTGAATTCACCCCTCCACTTT.

This chain connects TRBV7-6 to TRBJ2-3; D is uncertain. The V end was cut by 0 bases, the J end by 4 bases, with 17 bases between. The V gene's germline CDR1 is SGHVS and CDR2 FNYEAQ. This CDR3 has 17 residues. CDR3 DNA sequence: TGTGCCAGCAGCTTAGCGCCTCCGTTTGGAATTGCAGATACGCAGTATTTT. Its translation: CASSLAPPFGIADTQYF.

The V gene is TRBV6-1, the J gene TRBJ1-1; unclear D gene. The V and J ends lost 3 bases and 5 bases respectively, with 13 bases between them. The CDR3 length is 14 residues. The germline gives CDR1 MNHNS, CDR2 SASEGT. The CDR3, as DNA: TGTGCCAGCAGTGATCACCCCGGGTGGACTGAAGCTTTCTTT. Amino acids: CASSDHPGWTEAFF.

The chain carries TRBV2 and TRBJ2-1, with no clear D. V was shortened by 3 bases and J by 3 bases, with 0 bases between the two germline ends. This CDR3 is 11 amino acids long. Per germline, CDR1 SNHLY and CDR2 FYNNEI. This chain's CDR3 is CASSDYNEQFF. The DNA of the CDR3 is TGTGCCAGCAGTGACTACAATGAGCAGTTCTTC.

The rearrangement joins TRBV28 to TRBJ2-7; D may correspond to TRBD1 or TRBD2 (5 bases each). This CDR3 has 15 residues. The ends were cut back, 3 bases at V and 5 bases at J, with 17 bases in the middle. The germline gives CDR1 MDHEN, CDR2 SYDVKM. This chain's CDR3 is CASSFLRGALNEQYF. The DNA of the CDR3 is TGTGCCAGCAGTTTCCTTAGAGGGGCGCTAAACGAGCAGTACTTC.

This chain connects TRBV11-3 to TRBJ2-1; D not resolved. Germline V gene lookup returns CDR1 SGHNT and CDR2 YENEEA. The CDR3 is 15 residues long. Trimming shortened V by 1 base and J by 7 bases, and 14 bases separated the two germline ends. The CDR3 DNA sequence: TGTGCCAGCAGCTTAGGGCCGATACCAGGTAATGAGCAGTTCTTC. It yields the protein CASSLGPIPGNEQFF.

This clone was seen more than once but under ten times. The rearrangement uses TRBV7-6 and TRBJ2-2, with 10 positions matching TRBD1. V lost 0 bases and J lost 4; bases outside the gene matches: 2. Germline lookup yields CDR1 SGHVS and CDR2 FNYEAQ. CDR3 length: 16 residues. CDR3 nucleotides: TGTGCCAGCAGCTTAGCTCGGACAGGGGGCACCGGGGAGCTGTTTTTT. Translating it yields CASSLARTGGTGELFF.

The rearrangement joins TRBV3-1 (or the pseudogene TRBV3-2) to TRBJ2-6; TRBD1 is a possible D gene (5 bases). The CDR3 has 17 amino acids. Germline CDR1 and CDR2: LGHDT and YNNKEL (reference sequence). Between the trimmed V and J ends, which lost 1 base and 0 bases, there was a span of 10 bases. The CDR3 region is CASSQAYRRSGANVLTF. The CDR3 coding sequence is TGTGCCAGCAGCCAAGCTTACAGGCGCTCTGGGGCCAACGTCCTGACTTTC.

The chain is built from TRBV19 and TRBJ1-1, with D perhaps TRBD1 (6 bases). This CDR3 comprises 16 residues. Germline V CDR1 and CDR2: LNHDA, SQIVND (reference sequence). The V and J ends lost 2 bases and 0 bases respectively, with 13 bases between them. In nucleotides, the CDR3 is TGTGCCAGTAGTATAAGTTCCGGGACACTGAACACTGAAGCTTTCTTT. Protein: CASSISSGTLNTEAFF.

The chain recombines TRBV3-1 (or the pseudogene TRBV3-2) with TRBJ1-3; 9 nucleotides agree with TRBD1. J lost 2 bases, V lost 6 bases, and 8 bases had no gene match. This CDR3 region has 16 residues. Looked up from germline, CDR1 is LGHDT and CDR2 is YNNKEL (reference sequence). In DNA, the CDR3 is TGTGCCAGCAGACAACAACAGGGGGCAACTGGAAACACCATATATTTT. Encoded protein: CASRQQQGATGNTIYF.

The rearrangement links TRBV19 to TRBJ1-4; TRBD1 might be the D (6 bases). Per germline, CDR1 LNHDA and CDR2 SQIVND (reference sequence). The ends were cut back, 10 bases at V and 8 bases at J, with 17 bases in the middle. The CDR3 length is 13 residues. Written as DNA, the CDR3 is TGTGCCACCTCCGAACAGGGTTGGGAAAAACTGTTTTTT. This encodes CATSEQGWEKLFF. Using reference TRBV19 and TRBJ1-4 for the parts outside the CDR3, the full variable domain is DGGITQSPKYLFRKEGQNVTLSCEQNLNHDAMYWYRQDPGQGLRLIYYSQIVNDFQKGDIAEGYSVSREKKESFPLTVTSAQKNPTAFYLCATSEQGWEKLFFGSGTQLSVL.

This clone appeared a single time. The chain employs TRBV7-2 and TRBJ2-1, with 8 bases that match TRBD2. CDR1 SGHTA and CDR2 FQGNSA come from the germline V gene. The J segment lost 10 bases and the V segment lost 3 bases, leaving 11 bases of the junction unmatched. This CDR3 spans 15 amino acids. In DNA form, the CDR3 reads TGTGCCAGCAGCTTCAACAGCGGGAGTTCACGGGAGCAGTTCTTC. Protein product: CASSFNSGSSREQFF.

The V gene is TRBV10-3, the J gene TRBJ1-6, with D perhaps matching TRBD1 (6 bases). V was trimmed by 5 bases and J by 7 bases, leaving 12 bases between them. The CDR3 totals 14 residues. Per the germline V gene, CDR1 is ENHRY and CDR2 is SYGVKD. CDR3 protein: CAISMDRVNSPLHF. CDR3 nucleotides: TGTGCCATCAGTATGGACAGAGTAAATTCACCCCTCCACTTT.

V is TRBV10-3 and J is TRBJ2-7, with a tentative D call TRBD1 (5 bases). Looked up from germline, CDR1 is ENHRY and CDR2 is SYGVKD. This CDR3 is built from 15 residues. V was shortened by 2 bases and J by 2 bases, with 13 bases between the two germline ends. The CDR3 spells CAISENRTTTYEQYF. The CDR3 DNA reads as TGTGCCATCAGTGAGAACAGGACAACTACCTACGAGCAGTACTTC.

This clone showed up just once. The chain is built from TRBV19 and TRBJ2-1; D is possibly TRBD1 (6 bases). The CDR3 extends over 15 amino acids. V lost 3 bases to trimming and J lost 7 bases, with 16 bases between them. The germline gives CDR1 LNHDA, CDR2 SQIVND (reference sequence). The CDR3 region has the DNA TGTGCCAGTAGTATCGGGTCGGGCAGGGGTAATGAGCAGTTCTTC. The encoded protein is CASSIGSGRGNEQFF.

The chain joins TRBV6-6 to TRBJ2-7; weak D call: TRBD2 (7 bases). Germline-derived CDR1 and CDR2 are MNHNY and SVGAGI (reference sequence). The CDR3 is made up of 17 amino acids. V was cut by 6 bases and J by 3 bases, with 24 bases left in between. The chain's CDR3 is CASSRPRGSSGLYEQYF. Here the CDR3 DNA reads TGTGCCAGCAGCCGACCAAGGGGGTCTAGCGGACTCTACGAGCAGTACTTC.